These 27 T cell receptor beta chains came from one sample sequenced in a study of T cells in Graves' hyperthyroidism and ophthalmopathy. RNA transcripts served as the template for amplifying TCR beta CDR3 regions. The study used the HTBI primer set for a first-round RT-PCR of the TCR CDR3. MiXCR was run by TCRdb on the multiplex PCR reads, yielding one entry per CDR3 protein. This table holds a few hundred thousand distinct CDR3 sequences, 14% found once. The sequenced material came from blood. These receptors were collected from a woman aged 25 to 39 with Graves' hyperthyroidism that later progressed to Graves' ophthalmopathy.

This clonotype was detected many times. This rearrangement joins TRBV28 to TRBJ1-3; 8 bases match TRBD1. J gave up 4 bases and V 3 bases, and 11 bases lay outside the gene matches. The length of the CDR3 is 17 residues. Germline CDR1 and CDR2: MDHEN and SYDVKM. The CDR3 nucleotides are TGTGCCAGCAGTTTCCCCGACCCCGGGACAGGAGGAAACACCATATATTTT. Encoded protein: CASSFPDPGTGGNTIYF.

In this sample, this clonotype turned up many times. The V gene is TRBV12-3 or TRBV12-4, the J gene TRBJ1-5; 10 bases are a match to TRBD1. With 5 bases clipped from V and 4 bases from J, the junction kept 8 bases outside the gene matches. The CDR3 spans 16 residues. CDR3 sequence reads: CASSPGTGDANQPQHF. In DNA form, the CDR3 reads TGTGCCAGCAGTCCAGGGACAGGGGATGCTAATCAGCCCCAGCATTTT.

In this sample, this clonotype turned up many times. This chain joins TRBV12-3 or TRBV12-4 and TRBJ2-1; 7 bases line up with TRBD2. The trim removed 6 bases at V and 6 bases at J, leaving 8 bases unmatched. The CDR3 is made up of 14 amino acids. DNA of the CDR3: TGTGCCAGCAGCCAAGGGAGGGCTATCAATGAGCAGTTCTTC. It yields the protein CASSQGRAINEQFF.

As regards this clonotype: It may be a read error: a sequence one base away is much more abundant. V and J are TRBV2 and TRBJ2-7; D is uncertain. Per germline, CDR1 SNHLY and CDR2 FYNNEI. The CDR3 consists of 10 residues. The CDR3 sequence: CGSFGYEQYF. The CDR3 nucleotides read TGTGGCAGCTTCGGCTACGAGCAGTACTTC.

This clonotype has at least ten counts. The rearrangement joins TRBV6-2 or TRBV6-3 to TRBJ2-7; 12 bases map to TRBD2. The CDR3 loop spans 18 amino acids. CDR1 and CDR2 (germline): MNHEY, SVGEGT. With 0 bases clipped from V and 5 bases from J, the junction kept 11 bases outside the gene matches. CDR3 nucleotide sequence: TGTGCCAGCAGTTACTCGGAATTTCGACTAGCGGGAGCCCACGAGCAGTACTTC. Protein: CASSYSEFRLAGAHEQYF.

This clonotype was detected ten times or more. This sequence joins TRBV5-1 and TRBJ2-7; maybe TRBD2 (6 bases). The V end was cut by 3 bases, the J end by 3 bases, with 13 bases between. Germline V gives CDR1 SGHRS, CDR2 YFSETQ. This CDR3 comprises 14 residues. For the CDR3, the DNA is TGCGCCAGCAGCTGGGGAACGGGGGACTACGAGCAGTACTTC. Translated, it gives CASSWGTGDYEQYF.

This clonotype was counted many times. The chain is built from TRBV13 and TRBJ2-1; the D gene is possibly TRBD1 (6 bases). Trimming removed 5 bases at V and 9 bases at J, with 17 bases between. Germline V lookup: CDR1 PRHDT, CDR2 FYEKMQ (reference sequence). This CDR3 comprises 14 residues. CDR3 DNA: TGTGCCAGCAGCACGGCGGTGGGGGCGAGTGAGCAGTTCTTC. It is translated as CASSTAVGASEQFF.

V gene TRBV20-1 combines with J gene TRBJ1-6, with 7 bases fitting TRBD1. The V segment lost 1 base and the J segment 0 bases; nucleotides outside the gene matches: 9. Germline values: CDR1 DFQATT, CDR2 SNEGSKA (reference sequence). The CDR3 has 18 residues. The CDR3 loop is CSARGSGGLSSYNSPLHF. DNA for the CDR3: TGCAGTGCTAGAGGGTCAGGGGGTCTGAGCTCCTATAATTCACCCCTCCACTTT.

Ten or more counts support this clonotype. The chain carries TRBV7-2 and TRBJ2-3; unclear D gene. V lost 0 bases to trimming and J lost 5 bases, with 18 bases between them. Germline assignment: CDR1 SGHTA and CDR2 FQGNSA. The CDR3 length is 17 residues. The CDR3 bases are TGTGCCAGCAGCTTAGCGGGAAAGACCCCCTTAGGAGATACGCAGTATTTT. Translating gives CASSLAGKTPLGDTQYF.

There are a few counts of this clonotype. The chain employs TRBV28 and TRBJ1-5, with D possibly TRBD1 on 5 matching bases. Germline loops: CDR1 MDHEN, CDR2 SYDVKM. The CDR3 is 14 amino acids. Trimming cost V 7 bases and J 0 bases, with 10 bases left between them. The CDR3 spells CASITGGSNQPQHF. CDR3 nucleotide sequence: TGTGCCAGCATTACCGGGGGTAGCAATCAGCCCCAGCATTTT.

This clonotype was seen repeatedly, ten times or more. The gene calls are TRBV12-3 or TRBV12-4 and TRBJ1-4; 7 bases match TRBD1. The junction had 8 bases not matched to a gene; V was cut back by 5 bases and J by 8 bases. The CDR3 has 14 residues. In DNA, the CDR3 is TGTGCCAGCAGTCGACACCAGGGGGTAGAAAAACTGTTTTTT. Translated: CASSRHQGVEKLFF.

This clonotype was seen at least ten times. This chain links TRBV7-8 with TRBJ1-2; possibly TRBD1 for D (5 bases). CDR3 length: 16 amino acids. Germline V gene data show CDR1 as SGHVS and CDR2 as FQNEAQ. Trimming stripped 3 bases from V and 0 bases from J, with 14 bases between. DNA of the CDR3: TGTGCCAGCAGCTTGGACAACGAGCAAACTAACTATGGCTACACCTTC. Translated: CASSLDNEQTNYGYTF.

The rearrangement joins TRBV28 to TRBJ1-1, with D perhaps TRBD1 (5 bases). The CDR3 has 16 residues. Trimming pared 4 bases from V and 4 bases from J, leaving 19 bases between. Germline CDR1 MDHEN, CDR2 SYDVKM. In DNA form, the CDR3 reads TGTGCCAGCAGTTCCGGGGGGGAGGCGCTGAGCACTGAAGCTTTCTTT. Protein sequence: CASSSGGEALSTEAFF.

V usage is TRBV20-1 and J usage is TRBJ1-1; TRBD1 is a possible D gene (5 bases). The CDR3 contains 14 residues. V was pared by 5 bases and J by 5 bases, with 18 bases between. Per the germline V gene, CDR1 is DFQATT and CDR2 is SNEGSKA (reference sequence). The CDR3 here is CSAQDGAGLTEAFF. In DNA form, the CDR3 reads TGCAGTGCTCAGGACGGTGCAGGGTTGACTGAAGCTTTCTTT.

In this sample, this clonotype turned up many times. This chain links TRBV7-3 with TRBJ1-1; the D gene is possibly TRBD1 (6 bases). The CDR3 extends over 15 amino acids. Germline lookup yields CDR1 SGHTA and CDR2 FQGTGA. V was clipped by 5 bases and J by 5 bases, with 18 bases between them. For the CDR3, the DNA is TGTGCCAGCAGCCCCAGCCTACAGGGAAGGACTGAAGCTTTCTTT. Translated: CASSPSLQGRTEAFF. Drawing the rest from reference TRBV7-3 and TRBJ1-1, the complete variable domain is GAGVSQTPSNKVTEKGKYVELRCDPISGHTALYWYRQSLGQGPEFLIYFQGTGAADDSGLPNDRFFAVRPEGSVSTLKIQRTERGDSAVYLCASSPSLQGRTEAFFGQGTRLTVV.

There are many counts of this clonotype. The V call is TRBV28, the J call TRBJ1-1; tentatively, D is TRBD1 (5 bases). The germline gives CDR1 MDHEN, CDR2 SYDVKM. The CDR3 contains 12 residues. V lost 7 bases and J 3 bases, leaving 9 bases between the germline ends. CDR3 DNA sequence: TGTGCCAGCAACTGGGGGGACACTGAAGCTTTCTTT. It encodes CASNWGDTEAFF.

As concerns this clonotype: Its ends do not fully match the called genes, so a read error is possible. The V call is TRBV12-5, the J call TRBJ2-7, with D perhaps assigned TRBD1 or TRBD2 (5 bases each). The CDR3 spans 11 residues. The germline CDR1 and CDR2 sequences are LGHNT and FRNRAP. This CDR3 is CASNRGYEQCF. The CDR3 DNA follows: TGTGCTTCCAATCGGGGCTACGAGCAGTGCTTC.

This clonotype occurred many times. V usage is TRBV28 and J usage is TRBJ1-4; no clear D. Deletions cut 5 bases from V and 7 bases from J, with 8 bases between. Germline lookup yields CDR1 MDHEN and CDR2 SYDVKM. The CDR3 runs 12 residues. For the CDR3, the DNA is TGTGCCAGCAGTCGGACGGCTGAAAAACTGTTTTTT. Protein product: CASSRTAEKLFF.

This clonotype was seen many times. This sequence joins TRBV28 and TRBJ1-2, with a weak D call TRBD1 (6 bases). V lost 1 base and J 12 bases, leaving 12 bases between the germline ends. Germline V gives CDR1 MDHEN, CDR2 SYDVKM. CDR3 length equals 12 residues. The CDR3 sequence is CASSLSPGANTF. The CDR3 nucleotides read TGTGCCAGCAGTTTATCTCCAGGGGCGAACACCTTC.

In this sample, this clonotype turned up a few times. The chain is built from TRBV11-3 and TRBJ2-2, with D uncertain. Trimming shortened V by 6 bases and J by 6 bases, and 8 bases separated the two germline ends. This CDR3 is built from 12 residues. From germline, CDR1 is SGHNT and CDR2 YENEEA. The CDR3 bases are TGTGCCAGCAGAGGACGGGCCGGGGAGCTGTTTTTT. This encodes CASRGRAGELFF.

The chain uses TRBV3-1 and TRBJ2-7; D could derive from TRBD1 or TRBD2 (5 bases each). CDR1 is LGHDT, CDR2 YNNKEL, per germline (reference sequence). The ends were cut back, 2 bases at V and 2 bases at J, with 10 bases in the middle. CDR3 length: 14 residues. As DNA, the CDR3 is TGTGCCAGCAGCCAACCCGGGGCACCCTACGAGCAGTACTTC. Protein sequence: CASSQPGAPYEQYF.

This clonotype was recorded at least ten times. The V call is TRBV12-3 or TRBV12-4, the J call TRBJ1-1, with 7 bases fitting TRBD1. This CDR3 has 12 amino acids. V lost 5 bases to trimming and J lost 7 bases; unmatched junction nucleotides: 4. This CDR3 is CASSPWDSEAFF. The CDR3 coding sequence is TGTGCCAGCAGTCCCTGGGACAGTGAAGCTTTCTTT.

There are a few counts of this clonotype. The rearrangement links TRBV7-2 to TRBJ2-1, with 9 bases fitting TRBD2. With 8 bases clipped from V and 5 bases from J, the junction kept 7 bases outside the gene matches. The CDR3 totals 14 residues. CDR1 is SGHTA and CDR2 is FQGNSA in the germline V gene. CDR3 sequence reads: CASPPPSGNNEQFF. CDR3 sequence (DNA): TGTGCCAGCCCCCCGCCTAGCGGGAACAATGAGCAGTTCTTC.

In its sample, this clonotype was seen many times. CDR3 protein: CASSLGLGNTGELFF. The CDR3 coding sequence is TGTGCCAGCAGTTTAGGACTTGGGAACACCGGGGAGCTGTTTTTT. V gene TRBV12-3 or TRBV12-4 combines with J gene TRBJ2-2; D is undetermined. The length of the CDR3 is 15 residues. Trimming took 1 base from V and 1 from J, leaving 7 bases between them.

This clonotype was seen at least ten times. This chain connects TRBV27 to TRBJ2-7; 7 bases align to TRBD1. The CDR3 extends over 17 amino acids. CDR1 and CDR2 (germline): MNHEY, SMNVEV (reference sequence). The V and J ends lost 5 bases and 0 bases, in that order; junction bases with no gene match: 13. The CDR3 DNA is TGTGCCAGCAGTCCCGGGACAGATCATGCGGGCTCCTACGAGCAGTACTTC. Amino acids: CASSPGTDHAGSYEQYF.

The rearrangement joins TRBV25-1 to TRBJ2-1; TRBD1 matches at 8 bases. Germline V gives CDR1 MGHDK, CDR2 SYGVNS. J lost 5 bases, V lost 3 bases, and 9 bases had no gene match. The CDR3 covers 16 residues. In DNA, the CDR3 is TGTGCCAGCAGTGATCACGGACAGGGCAAGAACAATGAGCAGTTCTTC. Residues: CASSDHGQGKNNEQFF.

This clonotype was recorded at least ten times. V gene TRBV7-2 combines with J gene TRBJ1-4; D may be TRBD1 (5 bases). V dropped 4 bases and J dropped 8 bases, with 14 bases sitting between them. The length of the CDR3 is 14 residues. Per the germline V gene, CDR1 is SGHTA and CDR2 is FQGNSA. The CDR3 protein is CASSSRGVGEKLFF. CDR3 nucleotide sequence: TGTGCCAGCAGCTCGCGGGGCGTAGGGGAAAAACTGTTTTTT.